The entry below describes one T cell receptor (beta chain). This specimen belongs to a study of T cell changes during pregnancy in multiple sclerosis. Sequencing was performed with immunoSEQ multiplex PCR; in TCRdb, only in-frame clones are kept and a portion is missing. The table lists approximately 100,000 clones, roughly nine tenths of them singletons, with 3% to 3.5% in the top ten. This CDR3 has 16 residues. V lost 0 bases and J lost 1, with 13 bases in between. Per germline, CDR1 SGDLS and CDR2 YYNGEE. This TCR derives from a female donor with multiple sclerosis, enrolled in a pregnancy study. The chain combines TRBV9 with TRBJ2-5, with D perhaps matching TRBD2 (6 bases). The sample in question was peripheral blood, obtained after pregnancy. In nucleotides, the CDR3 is TGTGCCAGCAGCGTAGTGGCGGGGCCCTTCCAAGAGACCCAGTACTTC. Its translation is CASSVVAGPFQETQYF. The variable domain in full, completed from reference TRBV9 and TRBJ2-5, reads DSGVTQTPKHLITATGQRVTLRCSPRSGDLSVYWYQQSLDQGLQFLIQYYNGEERAKGNILERFSAQQFPDLHSELNLSSLELGDSALYFCASSVVAGPFQETQYFGPGTRLLVL.